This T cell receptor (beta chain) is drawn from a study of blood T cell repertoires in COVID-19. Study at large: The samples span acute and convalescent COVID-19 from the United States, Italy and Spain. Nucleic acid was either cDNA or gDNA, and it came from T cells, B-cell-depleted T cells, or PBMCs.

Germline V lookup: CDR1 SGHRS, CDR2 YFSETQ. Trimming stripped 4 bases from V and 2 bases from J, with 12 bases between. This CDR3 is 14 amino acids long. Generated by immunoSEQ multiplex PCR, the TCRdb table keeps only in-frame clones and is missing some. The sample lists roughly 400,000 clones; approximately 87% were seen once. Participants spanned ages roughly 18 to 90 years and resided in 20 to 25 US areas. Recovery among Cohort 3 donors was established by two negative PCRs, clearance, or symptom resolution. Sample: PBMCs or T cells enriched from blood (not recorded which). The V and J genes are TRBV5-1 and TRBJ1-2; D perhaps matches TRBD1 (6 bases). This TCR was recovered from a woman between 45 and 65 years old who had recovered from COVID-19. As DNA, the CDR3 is TGCGCCAGCAGCCCTATTCAGGGGAACTATGGCTACACCTTC. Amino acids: CASSPIQGNYGYTF.